A single sample is the source of the 2 T cell receptor beta chains below, sequenced in a study of blood T cell repertoires in COVID-19. TCRdb's copy holds only in-frame clones and misses some; the assay was immunoSEQ multiplex PCR. The profile shows approximately 210,000 clones, 80% to 90% of them singletons. Sequencing was carried out using peripheral blood. The receptor set was obtained from a man aged 18 to 30 with active or convalescent COVID-19.

The rearrangement joins TRBV11-2 to TRBJ2-2, with D maybe TRBD2 (6 bases). CDR1 is SGHAT, CDR2 FQNNGV, per germline. There are 17 residues in the CDR3. Trimming stripped 2 bases from V and 0 bases from J, with 13 bases between. CDR3 in amino acids: CASSLPRGRPNTGELFF. CDR3 coding DNA: TGTGCCAGCAGCTTACCCCGGGGGAGGCCGAACACCGGGGAGCTGTTTTTT.

This clone has only one observation. The chain couples TRBV9 to TRBJ2-5, with D perhaps TRBD2 (5 bases). V was trimmed by 2 bases and J by 0 bases, leaving 14 bases between them. This CDR3 region has 16 residues. In germline, CDR1 is SGDLS, CDR2 YYNGEE. The CDR3 DNA is TGTGCCAGCAGCGTTTCACCCGCTAGCAACCAAGAGACCCAGTACTTC. Translation gives CASSVSPASNQETQYF.